The 13 T cell receptor beta chains given below trace back to one sample, sequenced in a study of OX40 agonist ivuxolimab in advanced cancers. The library was prepared using the immunoSEQ multiplex PCR assay. Sourced from immuneACCESS, this table was stored by TCRdb with only in-frame sequences that have V and J called. A share of the clones is absent; for the studies checked, an unresolved V gene accounts for under half, and the remainder has no known explanation. Within this sample are approximately 38,000 clones, with 87% of them counted one time only. Around 33% of the sample goes to the ten largest clones. Sequencing was performed on CD4+ or CD8+ T cells sorted from blood, taken in a trial of the OX40 agonist ivuxolimab. These receptor sequences come from an adult with an advanced solid tumor such as melanoma, head and neck, liver or kidney cancer.

CDR3 protein: CASSAGLALSTDTQYF. The CDR3 nucleotides read TGTGCCAGCAGCGCAGGACTAGCGCTTAGCACAGATACGCAGTATTTT. The chain recombines TRBV7-2 with TRBJ2-3, with 9 bases lining up with TRBD2. The CDR3 extends over 16 amino acids. The germline gives CDR1 SGHTA, CDR2 FQGNSA. The V and J ends lost 5 bases and 0 bases, in that order; junction bases with no gene match: 6.

This chain joins TRBV7-3 and TRBJ2-3; D perhaps matches TRBD1 (6 bases). From germline, CDR1 is SGHTA and CDR2 FQGTGA. The CDR3 is 13 residues long. The V end was cut by 3 bases, the J end by 6 bases, with 10 bases between. The CDR3 is CASSFTGSDTQYF. CDR3 coding DNA: TGTGCCAGCAGCTTCACAGGGTCCGATACGCAGTATTTT.

This clone appeared a few times. V is TRBV5-4 and J is TRBJ2-7; D gene uncertain. V was pared by 0 bases and J by 2 bases, with 15 bases between. The CDR3 sequence is 16 residues long. Germline lookup yields CDR1 SGHNT and CDR2 YYREEE (reference sequence). The CDR3 reads CASSLANRRGPYEQYF. In DNA form, the CDR3 reads TGTGCCAGCAGCTTGGCCAACAGACGTGGCCCCTACGAGCAGTACTTC.

In this sample, this clone turned up a few times. The chain links TRBV5-1 to TRBJ1-6; D is ambiguous. The length of the CDR3 is 14 residues. Per the germline V gene, CDR1 is SGHRS and CDR2 is YFSETQ. The germline V and J ends were trimmed by 2 bases and 8 bases, with 11 bases remaining between them. The CDR3 spells CASSLKERDSPLHF. CDR3 sequence (DNA): TGCGCCAGCAGCTTAAAGGAACGTGATTCACCCCTCCACTTT.

The chain carries TRBV4-2 and TRBJ2-3; TRBD2 agrees at 8 bases. Germline-derived CDR1 and CDR2 are LGHNA and YNFKEQ. The CDR3 loop spans 19 amino acids. V gave up 1 base and J gave up 0 bases; unmatched junction bases: 12. The CDR3 DNA reads as TGTGCCAGCAGCCAAGCGGGTGGTGGCGGGGGGCTAAGCACAGATACGCAGTATTTT. Amino acids: CASSQAGGGGGLSTDTQYF.

This clone was counted only a few times. The V and J genes are TRBV28 and TRBJ2-3; 8 bases are shared with TRBD2. The CDR3 is 15 residues long. V lost 2 bases, J lost 3 bases, and 4 bases stayed unmatched. From germline, CDR1 is MDHEN and CDR2 SYDVKM. The CDR3 spells CASSLPGGATDTQYF. CDR3 bases: TGTGCCAGCAGTTTACCGGGGGGGGCAACAGATACGCAGTATTTT.

The chain links TRBV28 to TRBJ2-5; D is ambiguous. Germline V gene sequence: CDR1 MDHEN, CDR2 SYDVKM. Trimming removed 3 bases from V and 5 bases from J, with 7 bases in between. This CDR3 comprises 12 residues. This CDR3 reads CASSLKLETQYF. The CDR3, as DNA: TGTGCCAGCAGTTTGAAGTTGGAGACCCAGTACTTC. The full variable domain, completed using reference TRBV28 and TRBJ2-5, is DVKVTQSSRYLVKRTGEKVFLECVQDMDHENMFWYRQDPGLGLRLIYFSYDVKMKEKGDIPEGYSVSREKKERFSLILESASTNQTSMYLCASSLKLETQYFGPGTRLLVL.

The chain joins TRBV5-1 to TRBJ1-2; 8 bases line up with TRBD1. Losses at the gene ends were 4 bases for V and 5 bases for J; bases not matched to a gene: 10. Germline CDR1 reads SGHRS; CDR2 reads YFSETQ. This CDR3 contains 15 residues. The CDR3 reads CASSGSGGGRYGYTF. The CDR3 coding sequence is TGCGCCAGCAGCGGGTCAGGGGGCGGTCGGTATGGCTACACCTTC.

This clone came up a few times. CDR3 nucleotides: TGTGCCAGCGGGCCAGCGGGGGTGGGAAACATTCAGTACTTC. It yields the protein CASGPAGVGNIQYF. The V call is TRBV6-5, the J call TRBJ2-4; 8 nucleotides align to TRBD2. Per germline, CDR1 MNHEY and CDR2 SVGAGI. With 8 bases clipped from V and 6 bases from J, the junction kept 9 bases outside the gene matches. The CDR3 covers 14 residues.

The chain joins TRBV2 to TRBJ1-2; 9 positions match TRBD1. Per the germline V gene, CDR1 is SNHLY and CDR2 is FYNNEI. The CDR3 is 14 amino acids. With V trimmed by 5 bases and J by 4 bases, 5 bases remained unmatched. The CDR3 loop reads CASSIQGAGYGYTF. DNA of the CDR3: TGTGCCAGCAGTATACAGGGGGCCGGCTATGGCTACACCTTC.

V usage is TRBV6-6 and J usage is TRBJ1-1; a weak D match, TRBD1 (5 bases). V lost 0 bases, J lost 3 bases, and 5 bases lay in between. The CDR3 has 13 residues. Germline CDR1 MNHNY, CDR2 SVGAGI (reference sequence). CDR3 loop: CASSYSRDTEAFF. DNA for the CDR3: TGTGCCAGCAGTTACTCCAGGGACACTGAAGCTTTCTTT.

The chain joins TRBV7-2 to TRBJ1-1, with D unresolved. The germline V gene encodes CDR1 SGHTA and CDR2 FQGNSA. V was pared by 1 base and J by 0 bases, with 18 bases between. The CDR3 runs 18 residues. CDR3 DNA: TGTGCCAGCAGCTTAGAGAGTCGCCAAGGGCTAATGAACACTGAAGCTTTCTTT. This encodes CASSLESRQGLMNTEAFF. The full variable domain, rest sourced from reference TRBV7-2 and TRBJ1-1, is GAGVSQSPSNKVTEKGKDVELRCDPISGHTALYWYRQSLGQGLEFLIYFQGNSAPDKSGLPSDRFSAERTGGSVSTLTIQRTQQEDSAVYLCASSLESRQGLMNTEAFFGQGTRLTVV.

The chain is built from TRBV7-9 and TRBJ1-1; D is uncertain. Germline V gene lookup returns CDR1 SEHNR and CDR2 FQNEAQ (reference sequence). The CDR3 runs 13 residues. Trimming took off 5 bases at V and 0 bases at J, with 7 bases between the two ends. The CDR3 region is CASSRLMNTEAFF. CDR3 coding DNA: TGTGCCAGCAGCCGACTCATGAACACTGAAGCTTTCTTT.